This T cell receptor beta chain is drawn from a study of neurological immune-mediated disorders. General observations from the study: None of the CDR3 amino acid sequences in expanded clones turned up in more than one subject, which points to private repertoires in all groups.

From 15-18 subjects, over 190 million TCR-beta sequences were obtained in each sequencing run. TCRdb redid the calling of the 5' RACE reads with MiXCR, one entry per CDR3 protein. The sample shows tens of thousands of distinct CDR3 sequences, 15% to 20% of them seen only once. Germline CDR1 SGHTA, CDR2 FQGTGA. The CDR3 totals 12 residues. Trimming removed 5 bases at V and 11 bases at J, with 15 bases between. In the case of this clonotype: The antigen remains undetermined. This may be a read error, as it is one base from a much larger clone.

The chain links TRBV7-3 to TRBJ1-1; D perhaps matches TRBD1 (6 bases). The sequencing sample was made of PBMCs. This sequence was found in a woman in her thirties or forties in good health. The CDR3 nucleotides read TGTGCCAGCAGCCATTGGGGGGGCCCGGCTTTCTTT. It is translated as CASSHWGGPAFF.